The 8 T cell receptor beta chains below were found in one sample sequenced in a study of T-cell memory formation after mild COVID-19. One entry per CDR3 protein, called by TCRdb with MiXCR from the 5' RACE reads. The table lists hundreds of thousands of distinct CDR3 sequences, 28% of them singletons. Sequenced: PBMCs or a T cell subset sorted from them (not recorded which). These TCRs come from an adult woman who had mild COVID-19 (a few samples of this study predate the infection). Cell type and time point are not known.

For this clonotype: One junction end disagrees with the germline gene, perhaps due to a read error. The chain recombines TRBV15 with TRBJ1-5; tentative D call: TRBD1 (5 bases). The CDR3 runs to 12 residues. From germline, CDR1 is LNHNV and CDR2 YYDKDF (reference sequence). The CDR3 reads CATSRSWWNRLF. In nucleotides, the CDR3 is TGTGCCACCAGCAGATCATGGTGGAACAGGCTCTTT.

The J gene is TRBJ2-1, the V gene TRBV12-5; D is unclear. The germline V gene encodes CDR1 LGHNT and CDR2 FRNRAP. This CDR3 spans 11 amino acids. Trimming cost V 4 bases and J 10 bases, with 8 bases left between them. In DNA form, the CDR3 reads TGTGCTAGTGGTTATGGTTGGGAGCAGTTCTTC. Residues: CASGYGWEQFF.

The chain links TRBV5-1 to TRBJ2-1; TRBD2 matches 9 bases. The junction had 6 bases not matched to a gene; V was cut back by 3 bases and J by 5 bases. The CDR3 is made up of 15 amino acids. CDR1 is SGHRS, CDR2 YFSETQ, per germline. CDR3 region: CASSSGGGAHNEQFF. The DNA for the CDR3 is TGCGCCAGCAGCTCCGGCGGGGGGGCTCACAATGAGCAGTTCTTC.

This clonotype was counted only a few times. This sequence joins TRBV14 and TRBJ2-7; D perhaps matches TRBD2 (5 bases). Germline V gene data show CDR1 as SGHDN and CDR2 as FVKESK. Trimming cost V 4 bases and J 5 bases, with 12 bases left between them. The CDR3 length is 13 residues. CDR3 bases: TGTGCCAGCAGCCGCCCGGGAATCCACGAGCAGTACTTC. Its protein product is CASSRPGIHEQYF.

In its sample, this clonotype was seen a few times. The chain combines TRBV29-1 with TRBJ2-7, with 9 bases identical to TRBD1. The CDR3 has 13 amino acids. With V trimmed by 5 bases and J by 4 bases, 6 bases remained unmatched. The germline gives CDR1 SQVTM, CDR2 ANQGSEA. CDR3 coding DNA: TGCAGCGTTTCTGGGACAGGGATTTACGAGCAGTACTTC. It specifies CSVSGTGIYEQYF.

The chain recombines TRBV20-1 with TRBJ1-1; D is unresolved. The CDR3 totals 13 residues. Germline V gives CDR1 DFQATT, CDR2 SNEGSKA (reference sequence). Trimming cost V 6 bases and J 6 bases, with 17 bases left between them. The CDR3 loop reads CSAPGLPGSEAFF. CDR3 sequence (DNA): TGCAGTGCACCGGGTCTTCCGGGATCTGAAGCTTTCTTT.

The gene calls are TRBV6-6 and TRBJ2-1; D is unresolved. Germline values: CDR1 MNHNY, CDR2 SVGAGI (reference sequence). V was cut by 6 bases and J by 11 bases, with 11 bases left in between. The CDR3 is made up of 11 amino acids. The CDR3 sequence is CASSSTDKQFF. The CDR3 DNA follows: TGTGCCAGCAGCTCGACCGATAAGCAGTTCTTC.

The chain has TRBV6-2 or TRBV6-3 and TRBJ2-3, with TRBD1 matching over 7 bases. The CDR3 runs 17 residues. Losses at the gene ends were 0 bases for V and 2 bases for J; bases not matched to a gene: 8. Germline V gives CDR1 MNHEY, CDR2 SVGEGT. The chain's CDR3 is CASSYSRQGRVTDTQYF. CDR3 nucleotide sequence: TGTGCCAGCAGTTACTCCAGACAGGGTAGGGTCACAGATACGCAGTATTTT.